The entry below gives a single T cell receptor (beta chain) sequence along with its context. The antigen is undetermined. This CDR3 contains 13 residues. Germline loops: CDR1 SGHRS, CDR2 YFSETQ. V was clipped by 2 bases and J by 2 bases, with 8 bases between them. This record comes from a study of PD-1 blockade in classical Hodgkin lymphoma. As for time point: cycle 4 day 1 (C4D1), after 6 weeks of nivolumab. In every patient, relapse followed autologous stem cell transplantation, while exposure to brentuximab vedotin differed. Notes on the study in general: Baseline TCR diversity was reportedly lower in newly diagnosed patients than in healthy donors. It was reported as lower still in relapsed/refractory patients. While CD8+ TCR diversity did not rise significantly by C4D1, CD4+ TCR diversity did. Patients were excluded if nivolumab began under 1 year after ASCT (the autologous transplant).

Sequenced by immunoSEQ multiplex PCR; TCRdb stores in-frame clones only, minus some. Among roughly 50,000 clones, roughly 86% were seen once, and the ten largest hold 6.5% to 8.5%. The sample consisted of peripheral blood mononuclear cells (PBMCs), taken before the fourth cycle of nivolumab. This sequence joins TRBV5-1 and TRBJ2-7, with D unresolved. The sequence derives from a human donor with classical Hodgkin lymphoma. The CDR3 protein is CASSFTLPYEQYF. CDR3 nucleotides: TGCGCCAGCAGCTTCACCCTACCCTACGAGCAGTACTTC.